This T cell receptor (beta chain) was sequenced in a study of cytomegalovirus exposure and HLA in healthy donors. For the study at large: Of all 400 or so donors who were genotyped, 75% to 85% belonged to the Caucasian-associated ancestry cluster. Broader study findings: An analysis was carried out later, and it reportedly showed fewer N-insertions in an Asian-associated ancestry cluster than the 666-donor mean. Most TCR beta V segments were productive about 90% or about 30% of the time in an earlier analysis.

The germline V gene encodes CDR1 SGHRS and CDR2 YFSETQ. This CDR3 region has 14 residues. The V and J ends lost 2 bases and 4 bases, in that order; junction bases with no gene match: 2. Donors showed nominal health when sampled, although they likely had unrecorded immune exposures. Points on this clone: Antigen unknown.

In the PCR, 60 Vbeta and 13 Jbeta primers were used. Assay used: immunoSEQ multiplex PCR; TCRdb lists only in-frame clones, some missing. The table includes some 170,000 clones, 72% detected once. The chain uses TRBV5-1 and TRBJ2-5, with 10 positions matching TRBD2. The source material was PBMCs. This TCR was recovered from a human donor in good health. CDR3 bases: TGCGCCAGCAGCTTCACTAGCGGGGTAGAGACCCAGTACTTC. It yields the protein CASSFTSGVETQYF.